This entry features one T cell receptor beta chain sequence. No antigen is known for it. The data belong to a study of cytotoxic CD8 clonotypes in ibrutinib-treated CLL. General study results and limits: Clonality grew at ibrutinib response; at progression, it decreased back toward baseline.

Germline CDR1 is MDHEN and CDR2 is SYDVKM. This CDR3 has 11 amino acids. V lost 5 bases, J lost 8 bases, and 6 bases lay in between. A 1 in 200,000 to 1 in 1 million T cell depth was the sequencing target. Clones were read by immunoSEQ multiplex PCR, and TCRdb kept only the in-frame ones, dropping some. Among 250,000 to 350,000 clones, roughly 76% were seen once, and the ten largest hold 5.6%. The clonotype was recovered from a human donor with chronic lymphocytic leukemia. The chain couples TRBV28 to TRBJ2-2; no clear D gene. The sequenced sample was PBMCs, obtained at disease progression, from a patient treated with ibrutinib. CDR3 residues: CASSLTGELFF. Here the CDR3 DNA reads TGTGCCAGCAGTCTTACAGGGGAGCTGTTTTTT. The whole variable domain, filled in from reference TRBV28 and TRBJ2-2, reads DVKVTQSSRYLVKRTGEKVFLECVQDMDHENMFWYRQDPGLGLRLIYFSYDVKMKEKGDIPEGYSVSREKKERFSLILESASTNQTSMYLCASSLTGELFFGEGSRLTVL.